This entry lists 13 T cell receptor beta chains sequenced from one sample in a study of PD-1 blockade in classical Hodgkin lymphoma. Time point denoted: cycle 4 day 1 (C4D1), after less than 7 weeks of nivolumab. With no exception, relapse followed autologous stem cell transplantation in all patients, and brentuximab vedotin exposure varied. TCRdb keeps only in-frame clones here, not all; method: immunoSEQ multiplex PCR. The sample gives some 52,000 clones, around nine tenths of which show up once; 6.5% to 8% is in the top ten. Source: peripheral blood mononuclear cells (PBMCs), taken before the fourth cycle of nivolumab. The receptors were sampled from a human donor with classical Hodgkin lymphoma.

In DNA, the CDR3 is TGTGCCAGCAGTGACGGGAGTGGCAATCAGCCCCAGCATTTT. Translated, it gives CASSDGSGNQPQHF. This sequence joins TRBV27 and TRBJ1-5; no definite D call. Germline CDR1 reads MNHEY; CDR2 reads SMNVEV (reference sequence). The CDR3 contains 14 residues. Trimming shortened V by 5 bases and J by 2 bases, and 10 bases separated the two germline ends.

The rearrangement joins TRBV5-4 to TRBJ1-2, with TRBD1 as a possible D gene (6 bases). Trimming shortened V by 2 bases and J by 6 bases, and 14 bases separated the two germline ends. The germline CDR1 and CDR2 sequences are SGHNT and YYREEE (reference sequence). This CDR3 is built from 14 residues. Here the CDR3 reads CASSFSGGGDGYTF. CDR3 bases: TGTGCCAGCAGCTTTTCTGGGGGGGGCGATGGCTACACCTTC.

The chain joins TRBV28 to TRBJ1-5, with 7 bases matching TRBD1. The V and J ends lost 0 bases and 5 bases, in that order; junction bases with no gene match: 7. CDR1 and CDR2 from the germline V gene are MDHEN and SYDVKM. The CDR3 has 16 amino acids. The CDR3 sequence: CASSLWRGRGDQPQHF. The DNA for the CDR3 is TGTGCCAGCAGTTTATGGAGGGGCAGGGGGGATCAGCCCCAGCATTTT.

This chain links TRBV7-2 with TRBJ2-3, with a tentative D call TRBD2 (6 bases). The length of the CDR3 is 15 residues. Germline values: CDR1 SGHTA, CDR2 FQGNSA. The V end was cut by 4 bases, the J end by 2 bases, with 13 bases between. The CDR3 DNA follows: TGTGCCAGCAGCTGGACTAACCTAAACACAGATACGCAGTATTTT. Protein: CASSWTNLNTDTQYF.

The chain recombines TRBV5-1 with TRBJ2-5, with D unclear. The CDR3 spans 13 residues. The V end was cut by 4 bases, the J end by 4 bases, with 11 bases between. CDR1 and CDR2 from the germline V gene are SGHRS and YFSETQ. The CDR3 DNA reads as TGCGCCAGCAGCCCTCAGGTAGGAGAGACCCAGTACTTC. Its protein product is CASSPQVGETQYF.

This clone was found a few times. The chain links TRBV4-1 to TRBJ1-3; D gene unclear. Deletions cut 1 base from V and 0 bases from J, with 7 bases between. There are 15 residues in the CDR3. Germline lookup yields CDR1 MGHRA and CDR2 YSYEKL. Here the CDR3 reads CASSQVQTSGNTIYF. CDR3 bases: TGCGCCAGCAGCCAAGTACAGACCTCTGGAAACACCATATATTTT.

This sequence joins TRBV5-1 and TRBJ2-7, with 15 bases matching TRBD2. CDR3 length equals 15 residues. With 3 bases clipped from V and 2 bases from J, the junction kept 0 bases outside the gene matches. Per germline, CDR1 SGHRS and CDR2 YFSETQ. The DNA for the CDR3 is TGCGCCAGCAGCTGGACTAGCGGGGGGGCCTACGAGCAGTACTTC. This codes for CASSWTSGGAYEQYF.

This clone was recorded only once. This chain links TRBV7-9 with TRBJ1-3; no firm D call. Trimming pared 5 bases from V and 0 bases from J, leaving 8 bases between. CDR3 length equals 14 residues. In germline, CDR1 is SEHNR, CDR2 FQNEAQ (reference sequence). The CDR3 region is CASSTDGSGNTIYF. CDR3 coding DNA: TGTGCCAGCAGCACCGACGGCTCTGGAAACACCATATATTTT.

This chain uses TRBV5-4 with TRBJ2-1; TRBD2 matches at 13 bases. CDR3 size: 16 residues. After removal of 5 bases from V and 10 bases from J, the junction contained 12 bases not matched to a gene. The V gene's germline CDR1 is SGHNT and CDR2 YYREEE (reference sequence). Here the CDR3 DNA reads TGTGCCAGCAGTTCCCTGGGACTAGCGGGAAAGACGGAGCAGTTCTTC. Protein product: CASSSLGLAGKTEQFF. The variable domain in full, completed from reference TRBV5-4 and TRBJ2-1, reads ETGVTQSPTHLIKTRGQQVTLRCSSQSGHNTVSWYQQALGQGPQFIFQYYREEENGRGNFPPRFSGLQFPNYSSELNVNALELDDSALYLCASSSLGLAGKTEQFFGPGTRLTVL.

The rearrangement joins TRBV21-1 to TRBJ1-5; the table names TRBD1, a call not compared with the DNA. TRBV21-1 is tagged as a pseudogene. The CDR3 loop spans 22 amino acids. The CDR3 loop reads CASKSGPPEKTLGQGSNQPQHF. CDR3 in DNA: TGTGCCAGCAAATCCGGGCCCCCGGAGAAGACGTTAGGACAGGGAAGCAATCAGCCCCAGCATTTT.

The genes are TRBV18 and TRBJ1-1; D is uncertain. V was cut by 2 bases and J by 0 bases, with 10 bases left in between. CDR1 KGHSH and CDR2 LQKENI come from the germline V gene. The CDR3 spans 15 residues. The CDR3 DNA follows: TGTGCCAGCTCACCAGCGGAAGCAATGAACACTGAAGCTTTCTTT. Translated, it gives CASSPAEAMNTEAFF.

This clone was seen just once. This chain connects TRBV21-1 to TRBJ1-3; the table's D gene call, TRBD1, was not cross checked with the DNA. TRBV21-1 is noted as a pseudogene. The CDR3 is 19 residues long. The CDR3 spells CASTKVGTGRLMIRNTIYF. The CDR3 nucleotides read TGTGCCAGCACCAAAGTAGGGACAGGGCGACTTATGATCAGAAACACCATATATTTT.

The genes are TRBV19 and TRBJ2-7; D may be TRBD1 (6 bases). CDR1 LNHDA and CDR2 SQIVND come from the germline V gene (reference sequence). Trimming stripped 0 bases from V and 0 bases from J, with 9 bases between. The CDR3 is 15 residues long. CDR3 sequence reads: CASSIEGAHSYEQYF. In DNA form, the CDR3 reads TGTGCCAGTAGTATAGAGGGGGCCCACTCCTACGAGCAGTACTTC.